This TCR beta chain was recorded in a study of blood T cells in healthy people across ages. Whole-study results and caveats: Measured against age, TCR beta diversity per million T cells decreased in a roughly linear manner. Aged donors had fewer naive CD4+ cells and lower diversity than long-lived donors.

Deletions cut 4 bases from V and 2 bases from J, with 9 bases between. Germline assignment: CDR1 SGHKS and CDR2 YYEKEE (reference sequence). The CDR3 totals 13 residues. The authors extracted at least 5 micrograms of total RNA per sample. Turning to this clonotype: The antigen is undetermined.

PCR was performed a second time for about 6 to 11 cycles using a sample-barcoded 5' primer and a J-beta primer mix. Every sample produced at least 3 million CDR3-containing paired-end reads. MiXCR, run by TCRdb on the 5' RACE reads, gives a single entry per CDR3 protein. The table shows 730,000 or so distinct CDR3 sequences, with approximately 43% occurring only once. J is TRBJ2-5 and V is TRBV5-5, with D perhaps matching TRBD2 (5 bases). The material sequenced was blood. The sequence came from a woman in her sixties in good health. The DNA for the CDR3 is TGTGCCAGCAGCGTGGAGGAACAAGAGACCCAGTACTTC. This encodes CASSVEEQETQYF.